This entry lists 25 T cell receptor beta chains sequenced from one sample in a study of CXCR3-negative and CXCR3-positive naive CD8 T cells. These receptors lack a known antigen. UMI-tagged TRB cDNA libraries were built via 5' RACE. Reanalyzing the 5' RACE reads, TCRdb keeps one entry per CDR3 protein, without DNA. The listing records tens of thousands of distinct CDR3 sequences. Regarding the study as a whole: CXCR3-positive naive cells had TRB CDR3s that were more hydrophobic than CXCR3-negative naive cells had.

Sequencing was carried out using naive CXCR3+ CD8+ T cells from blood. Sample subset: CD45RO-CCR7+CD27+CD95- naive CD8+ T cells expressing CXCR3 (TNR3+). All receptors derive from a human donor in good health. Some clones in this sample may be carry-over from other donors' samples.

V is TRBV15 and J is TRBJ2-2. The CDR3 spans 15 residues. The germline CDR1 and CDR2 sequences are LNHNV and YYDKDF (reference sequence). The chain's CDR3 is CATSRDRRYTGELFF. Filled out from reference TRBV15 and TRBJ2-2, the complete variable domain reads DAMVIQNPRYQVTQFGKPVTLSCSQTLNHNVMYWYQQKSSQAPKLLFHYYDKDFNNEADTPDNFQSRRPNTSFCFLDIRSPGLGDTAMYLCATSRDRRYTGELFFGEGSRLTVL.

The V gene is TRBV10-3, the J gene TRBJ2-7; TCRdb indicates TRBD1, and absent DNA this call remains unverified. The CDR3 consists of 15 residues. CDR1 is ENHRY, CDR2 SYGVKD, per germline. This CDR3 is CAIRGRDRTPYEQYF.

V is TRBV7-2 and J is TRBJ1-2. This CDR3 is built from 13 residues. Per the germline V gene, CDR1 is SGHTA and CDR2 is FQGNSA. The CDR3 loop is CASGSGPWYGYTF.

CDR3 region: CASSHVGGTEAFF. The chain recombines TRBV7-3 with TRBJ1-1; TCRdb calls TRBD1, which cannot be checked without DNA. The CDR3 spans 13 residues. Looked up from germline, CDR1 is SGHTA and CDR2 is FQGTGA.

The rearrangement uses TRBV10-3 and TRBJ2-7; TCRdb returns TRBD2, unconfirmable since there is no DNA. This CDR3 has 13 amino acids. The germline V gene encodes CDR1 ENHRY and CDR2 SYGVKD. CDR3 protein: CAIMPDFFYEQYF.

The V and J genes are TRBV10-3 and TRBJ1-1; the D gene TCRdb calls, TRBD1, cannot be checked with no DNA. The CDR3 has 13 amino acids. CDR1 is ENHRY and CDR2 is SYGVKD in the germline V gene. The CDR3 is CAISEQGNTEAFF.

This chain's CDR3 is CSAFGLAGSESVNEQFF. The chain employs TRBV20-1 and TRBJ2-1; TCRdb reports TRBD2, a call that lacks DNA to check it against. There are 17 residues in the CDR3. Germline V gene data show CDR1 as DFQATT and CDR2 as SNEGSKA (reference sequence).

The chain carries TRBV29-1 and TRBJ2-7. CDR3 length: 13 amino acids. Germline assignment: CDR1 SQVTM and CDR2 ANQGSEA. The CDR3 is CSVVPGEFPEQYF.

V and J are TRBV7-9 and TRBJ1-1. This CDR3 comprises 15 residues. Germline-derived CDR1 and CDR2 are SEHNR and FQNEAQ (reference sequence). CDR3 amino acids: CASSLEETDDTEAFF.

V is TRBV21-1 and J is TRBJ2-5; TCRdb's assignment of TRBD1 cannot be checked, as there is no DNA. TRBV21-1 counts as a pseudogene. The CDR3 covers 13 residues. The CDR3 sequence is CARLSGAQETQYF.

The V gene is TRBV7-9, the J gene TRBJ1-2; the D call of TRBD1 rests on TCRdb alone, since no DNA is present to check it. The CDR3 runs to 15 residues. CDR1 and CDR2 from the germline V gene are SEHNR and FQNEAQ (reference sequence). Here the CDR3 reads CASSLQSGPNYGYTF. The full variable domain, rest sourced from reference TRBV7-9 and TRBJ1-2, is DTGVSQNPRHKITKRGQNVTFRCDPISEHNRLYWYRQTLGQGPEFLTYFQNEAQLEKSRLLSDRFSAERPKGSFSTLEIQRTEQGDSAMYLCASSLQSGPNYGYTFGSGTRLTVV.

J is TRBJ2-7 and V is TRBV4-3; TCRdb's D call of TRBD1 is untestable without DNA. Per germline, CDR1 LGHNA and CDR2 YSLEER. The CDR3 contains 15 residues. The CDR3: CASSPAGTSSYEQYF.

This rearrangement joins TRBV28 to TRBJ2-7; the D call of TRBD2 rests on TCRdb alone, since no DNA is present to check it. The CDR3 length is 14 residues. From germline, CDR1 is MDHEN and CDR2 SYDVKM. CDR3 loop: CASRQRGGFGEQYF.

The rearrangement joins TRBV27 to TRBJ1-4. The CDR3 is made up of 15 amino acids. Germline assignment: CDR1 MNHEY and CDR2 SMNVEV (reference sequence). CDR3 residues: CASSLSWRTNEKLFF.

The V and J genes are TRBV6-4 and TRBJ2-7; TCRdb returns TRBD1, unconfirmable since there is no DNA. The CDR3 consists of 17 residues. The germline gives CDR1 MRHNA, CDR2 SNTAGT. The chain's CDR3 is CATLHRGRRSGSYEQYF.

CDR3 sequence reads: CASSQAPGQAYNSPLHF. The rearrangement joins TRBV4-3 to TRBJ1-6; TCRdb calls TRBD1, which cannot be checked without DNA. Germline CDR1 LGHNA, CDR2 YSLEER. CDR3 size: 17 residues.

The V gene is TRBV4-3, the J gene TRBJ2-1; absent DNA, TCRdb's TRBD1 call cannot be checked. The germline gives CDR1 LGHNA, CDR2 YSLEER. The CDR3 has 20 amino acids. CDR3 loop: CASSQDHGRGVLSSYNEQFF.

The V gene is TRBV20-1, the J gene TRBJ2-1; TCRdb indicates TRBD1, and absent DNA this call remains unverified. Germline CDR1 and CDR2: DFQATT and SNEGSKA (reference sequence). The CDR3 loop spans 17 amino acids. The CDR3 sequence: CSASGWTGDLSQVEQFF.

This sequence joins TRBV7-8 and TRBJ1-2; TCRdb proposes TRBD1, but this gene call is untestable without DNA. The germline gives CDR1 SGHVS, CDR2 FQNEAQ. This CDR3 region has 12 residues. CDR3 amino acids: CASSPGGYGYTF.

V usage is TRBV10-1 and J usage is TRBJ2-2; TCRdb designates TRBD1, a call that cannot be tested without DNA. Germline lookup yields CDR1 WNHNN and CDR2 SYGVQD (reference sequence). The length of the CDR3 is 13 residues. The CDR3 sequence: CASSRRGNGELFF.

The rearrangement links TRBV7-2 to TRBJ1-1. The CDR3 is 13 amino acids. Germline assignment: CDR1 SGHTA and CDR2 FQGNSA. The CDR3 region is CASSFSAGAEAFF.

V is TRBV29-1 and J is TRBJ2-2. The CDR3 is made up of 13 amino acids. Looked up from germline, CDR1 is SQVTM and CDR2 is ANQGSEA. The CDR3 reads CSVGSVNTGELFF.

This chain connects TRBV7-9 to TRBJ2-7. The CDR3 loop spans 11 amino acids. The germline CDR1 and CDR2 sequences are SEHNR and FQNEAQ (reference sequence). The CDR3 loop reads CASSLDYEQYF.

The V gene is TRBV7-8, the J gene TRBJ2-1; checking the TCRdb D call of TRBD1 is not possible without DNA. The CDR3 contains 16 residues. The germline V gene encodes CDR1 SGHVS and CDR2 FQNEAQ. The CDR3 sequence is CASSFLGTGVYNEQFF.

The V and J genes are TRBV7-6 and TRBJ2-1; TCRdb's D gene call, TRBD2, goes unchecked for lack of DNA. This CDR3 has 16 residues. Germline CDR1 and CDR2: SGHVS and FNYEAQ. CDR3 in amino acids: CASSLVSGESYNEQFF.